One sample yielded the 17 T cell receptor beta chains listed below, sequenced in a study of Graves' ophthalmopathy and Graves' hyperthyroidism (dated by TCRdb to the late 2010s). Sequencing used an Illumina HiSeq 2000. For repertoire sequencing, the TCR beta CDR3 regions were amplified from RNA transcripts. The first round of RT-PCR was done with HTBI primers and the Qiagen OneStep RT-PCR kit, and was followed by a second round of multiplex PCR, then size selection and purification. TCRdb itself trimmed the public reads at Q25 with fastp, ran MiXCR and retained productive beta chains. Rows are combined by CDR3 protein, so each entry shows the most common genes and DNA. Within this sample are 620,000 or so distinct CDR3 sequences, with about a fifth of them counted one time only. The top ten clonotypes cover more than 5.5% of the sample. Sequences were obtained from peripheral blood. The receptor set was obtained from a woman younger than 35 with stable Graves' hyperthyroidism. Some clones in this sample may be carry-over from other donors' samples. Donor details come from another sample of the same person, matched by shared clones.

At least ten counts were recorded for this clonotype. The rearrangement uses TRBV6-2 or TRBV6-3 and TRBJ2-7, with TRBD2 identical over 8 bases. V gave up 5 bases and J gave up 6 bases; unmatched junction bases: 15. In germline, CDR1 is MNHEY, CDR2 SVGEGT. CDR3 length equals 16 residues. CDR3 DNA sequence: TGTGCCAGCAGTCCACCGGGACTAGTGAAGTACGGCGAGCAGTACTTC. It specifies CASSPPGLVKYGEQYF.

This clonotype was detected many times. The chain is built from TRBV6-5 and TRBJ1-1; D gene uncertain. The germline V gene encodes CDR1 MNHEY and CDR2 SVGAGI. V lost 0 bases and J 6 bases, leaving 11 bases between the germline ends. The CDR3 sequence is 14 residues long. CDR3 sequence (DNA): TGTGCCAGCAGTTACTCGGTGGACCGCGCTGAAGCTTTCTTT. It encodes CASSYSVDRAEAFF.

As to this clonotype: The junction departs from germline at one end; a sequencing error may be responsible. The rearrangement uses TRBV4-1 and TRBJ1-2; TRBD1 aligns across 7 bases. Looked up from germline, CDR1 is MGHRA and CDR2 is YSYEKL. The CDR3 runs to 15 residues. In DNA, the CDR3 is TGCGCCAGCGGCCAGACCGGGACAGCGAGTGATGGCTACACCTTC. Protein sequence: CASGQTGTASDGYTF.

CDR3 in amino acids: CAALQGLGGELFF. The CDR3 DNA reads as TGTGCCGCTTTGCAGGGATTGGGCGGGGAGCTGTTTTTT. The chain is built from TRBV6-1 and TRBJ2-2; a weak D match, TRBD1 (5 bases). Germline V CDR1 and CDR2: MNHNS, SASEGT. The CDR3 totals 13 residues. Trimming took 11 bases from V and 7 from J, leaving 17 bases between them.

This clonotype was seen more than once but under ten times. The CDR3 DNA reads as TGTGCCAGCAGTTCGTTCTCAACAGGCAGCACTAACTATGGCTACACCTTC. Translating gives CASSSFSTGSTNYGYTF. The V call is TRBV28, the J call TRBJ1-2, with TRBD1 as a possible D gene (5 bases). Germline lookup yields CDR1 MDHEN and CDR2 SYDVKM. This CDR3 is built from 17 residues. Trimming stripped 4 bases from V and 0 bases from J, with 18 bases between.

This clonotype was seen repeatedly, ten times or more. This sequence joins TRBV20-1 and TRBJ1-5; D remains unclear. The CDR3 is 12 amino acids. Trimming stripped 3 bases from V and 10 bases from J, with 13 bases between. The germline gives CDR1 DFQATT, CDR2 SNEGSKA (reference sequence). Here the CDR3 reads CSARSGSIPQHF. Written as DNA, the CDR3 is TGCAGTGCTAGGTCTGGGTCAATTCCCCAGCATTTT.

This clonotype appeared many times. V and J are TRBV6-2 or TRBV6-3 and TRBJ2-7, with 10 nucleotides matching TRBD1. The CDR3 totals 14 residues. The germline CDR1 and CDR2 sequences are MNHEY and SVGEGT. Losses at the gene ends were 9 bases for V and 6 bases for J; bases not matched to a gene: 11. CDR3 sequence: CASYRTGTGAEQYF. The CDR3 DNA follows: TGTGCCAGTTACCGAACCGGGACAGGGGCCGAGCAGTACTTC.

This clonotype showed up many times. The J gene is TRBJ1-1, the V gene TRBV28, with D possibly being TRBD1 (6 bases). Trimming removed 3 bases from V and 6 bases from J, with 11 bases in between. The germline V gene encodes CDR1 MDHEN and CDR2 SYDVKM. The length of the CDR3 is 13 residues. CDR3 amino acids: CASSLRTAAEAFF. DNA for the CDR3: TGTGCCAGCAGTTTGAGGACAGCGGCTGAAGCTTTCTTT.

This clonotype occurred many times. The genes are TRBV12-3 or TRBV12-4 and TRBJ1-5; tentatively, D is TRBD1 (5 bases). The CDR3 spans 14 residues. Trimming took 6 bases from V and 9 from J, leaving 18 bases between them. This CDR3 is CASRPGTALGPQHF. The CDR3 DNA sequence: TGTGCCAGCAGACCTGGGACGGCACTCGGGCCCCAGCATTTT.

J is TRBJ2-5 and V is TRBV11-3; D is uncertain. This CDR3 has 14 amino acids. Germline values: CDR1 SGHNT, CDR2 YENEEA. V lost 5 bases and J 4 bases, leaving 14 bases between the germline ends. The CDR3 coding sequence is TGTGCCAGCAGCCCGCCGGGCCAGACAGAGACCCAGTACTTC. Protein product: CASSPPGQTETQYF.

Regarding this clonotype: The conserved closing phenylalanine or tryptophan is absent in this CDR3, likely reflecting a read error. The chain joins TRBV12-3 or TRBV12-4 to TRBJ2-7; D perhaps matches TRBD1 (5 bases). Trimming pared 3 bases from V and 0 bases from J, leaving 12 bases between. This CDR3 contains 15 residues. CDR3 sequence reads: CASSLGLLSSYEQYL. The CDR3 DNA reads as TGTGCCAGCAGTTTGGGGCTCCTTAGCTCCTACGAGCAGTACCTC.

The rearrangement links TRBV11-2 to TRBJ2-4; D ambiguous. The CDR3 totals 13 residues. From germline, CDR1 is SGHAT and CDR2 FQNNGV. V shed 7 bases and J shed 8 bases, with 15 bases lying between them. This CDR3 is CASTVSASDIQYF. The CDR3 DNA sequence: TGTGCCAGCACCGTTTCGGCTTCAGACATTCAGTACTTC. Combining the CDR3 with reference TRBV11-2 and TRBJ2-4 gives the whole variable domain EAGVAQSPRYKIIEKRQSVAFWCNPISGHATLYWYQQILGQGPKLLIQFQNNGVVDDSQLPKDRFSAERLKGVDSTLKIQPAKLEDSAVYLCASTVSASDIQYFGAGTRLSVL.

This clonotype was observed many times. The chain carries TRBV14 and TRBJ1-1, with 7 bases that match TRBD1. The CDR3 sequence is 19 residues long. Germline loops: CDR1 SGHDN, CDR2 FVKESK. Trimming took 0 bases from V and 3 from J; bases not matched to a gene: 16. The CDR3: CASSQDMVRAGRGDTEAFF. The CDR3 DNA follows: TGTGCCAGCAGCCAAGATATGGTGAGGGCGGGCAGGGGGGACACTGAAGCTTTCTTT.

The chain carries TRBV12-3 or TRBV12-4 and TRBJ2-2; maybe TRBD2 (6 bases). The CDR3 consists of 13 residues. The V end lost 6 bases, the J end lost 7 bases, and 12 bases lay between the germline ends. The CDR3 DNA reads TGTGCCAGCAGCCTGGCGGGGCACGGGGAGCTGTTTTTT. Its translation: CASSLAGHGELFF.

This clonotype was seen many times. The chain employs TRBV6-5 and TRBJ2-5; possible D gene TRBD2, 7 bases. V dropped 0 bases and J dropped 5 bases, with 13 bases sitting between them. The germline CDR1 and CDR2 sequences are MNHEY and SVGAGI. This CDR3 has 15 residues. The CDR3 DNA reads TGTGCCAGCAGTTACTCGGGAGGGGGTATCGAGACCCAGTACTTC. Its translation is CASSYSGGGIETQYF.

The J gene is TRBJ2-5, the V gene TRBV6-1; a possible D gene is TRBD1 (5 bases). Germline lookup yields CDR1 MNHNS and CDR2 SASEGT. The CDR3 is made up of 13 amino acids. With 1 base removed from V and 5 bases from J, the gap between germline ends came to 8 bases. This CDR3 reads CASSEGTRETQYF. DNA of the CDR3: TGTGCCAGCAGTGAAGGGACAAGGGAGACCCAGTACTTC.

The chain couples TRBV20-1 to TRBJ1-2; D perhaps matches TRBD1 (5 bases). V was trimmed by 4 bases and J by 4 bases, leaving 7 bases between them. The CDR3 extends over 11 amino acids. Looked up from germline, CDR1 is DFQATT and CDR2 is SNEGSKA (reference sequence). CDR3 coding DNA: TGCAGTGCTACGGGGGTCTATGGCTACACCTTC. Encoded protein: CSATGVYGYTF.